This TCR beta chain was sequenced during a study of blood T cell repertoires in COVID-19. Sequenced by immunoSEQ multiplex PCR; TCRdb stores in-frame clones only, minus some. The repertoire holds a few hundred thousand clones, with 85% as singletons. This CDR3 is built from 14 residues. CDR1 is LNHDA, CDR2 SQIVND, per germline (reference sequence). With 11 bases clipped from V and 6 bases from J, the junction kept 7 bases outside the gene matches. This receptor was taken from a woman under 30 with acute or convalescent COVID-19. V gene TRBV19 combines with J gene TRBJ2-7; 16 positions match TRBD2. The sequencing input was peripheral blood. CDR3 in DNA: TGTGCCTCCGGGACTAGCGGGAGGGCGTCCGAGCAGTACTTC. Protein sequence: CASGTSGRASEQYF. Full variable domain (outside the CDR3, taken from reference TRBV19 and TRBJ2-7): DGGITQSPKYLFRKEGQNVTLSCEQNLNHDAMYWYRQDPGQGLRLIYYSQIVNDFQKGDIAEGYSVSREKKESFPLTVTSAQKNPTAFYLCASGTSGRASEQYFGPGTRLTVT.